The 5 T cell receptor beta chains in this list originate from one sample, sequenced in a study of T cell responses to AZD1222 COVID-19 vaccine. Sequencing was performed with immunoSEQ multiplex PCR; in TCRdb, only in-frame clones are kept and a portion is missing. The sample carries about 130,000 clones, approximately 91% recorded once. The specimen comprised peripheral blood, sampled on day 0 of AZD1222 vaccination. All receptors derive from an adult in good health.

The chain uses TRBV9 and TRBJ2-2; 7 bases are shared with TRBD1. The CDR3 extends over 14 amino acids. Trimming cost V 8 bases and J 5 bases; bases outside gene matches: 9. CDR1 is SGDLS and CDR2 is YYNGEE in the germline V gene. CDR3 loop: CASRQGKGTGELFF. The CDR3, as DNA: TGTGCCAGTCGACAGGGTAAAGGGACCGGGGAGCTGTTTTTT. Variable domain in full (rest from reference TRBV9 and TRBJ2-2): DSGVTQTPKHLITATGQRVTLRCSPRSGDLSVYWYQQSLDQGLQFLIQYYNGEERAKGNILERFSAQQFPDLHSELNLSSLELGDSALYFCASRQGKGTGELFFGEGSRLTVL.

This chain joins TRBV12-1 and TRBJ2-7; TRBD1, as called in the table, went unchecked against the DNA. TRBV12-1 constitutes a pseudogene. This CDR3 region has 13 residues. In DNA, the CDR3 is TGTGCCAGCAGCTTCCTGACAGGGGGAGAGCAGTACTTC. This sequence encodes CASSFLTGGEQYF.

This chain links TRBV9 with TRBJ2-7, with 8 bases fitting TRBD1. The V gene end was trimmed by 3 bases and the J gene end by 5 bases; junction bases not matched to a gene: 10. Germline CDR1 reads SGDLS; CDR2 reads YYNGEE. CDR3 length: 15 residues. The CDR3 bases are TGTGCCAGCAGCGAACCAGACAGGGGCCATAACGAGCAGTACTTC. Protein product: CASSEPDRGHNEQYF.

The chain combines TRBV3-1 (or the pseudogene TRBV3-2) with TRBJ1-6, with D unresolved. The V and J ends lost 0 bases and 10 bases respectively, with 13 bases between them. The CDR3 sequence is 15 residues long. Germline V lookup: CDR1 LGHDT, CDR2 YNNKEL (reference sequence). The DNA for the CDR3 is TGTGCCAGCAGCCAAGATCTACCGCTGGGGTCACCCCTCCACTTT. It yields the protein CASSQDLPLGSPLHF.

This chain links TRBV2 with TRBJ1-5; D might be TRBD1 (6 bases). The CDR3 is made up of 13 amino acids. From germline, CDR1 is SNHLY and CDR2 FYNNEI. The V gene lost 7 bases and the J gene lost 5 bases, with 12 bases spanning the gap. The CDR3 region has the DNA TGTGCCAGCAAACCAGGGGAAGATCAGCCCCAGCATTTT. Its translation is CASKPGEDQPQHF.